This T cell receptor (beta chain) derives from a study of radiation and T cells in renal cell carcinoma. As to time point: blood 2 weeks post-SBRT. Treatment reported: 15 Gy SBRT to primary tumor, nephrectomy 4 weeks later. The CDR3 totals 16 residues. Trimming took 4 bases from V and 1 from J; bases not matched to a gene: 7. Germline V gene sequence: CDR1 SGHRS, CDR2 YFSETQ. Here immunoSEQ multiplex PCR was the method, and the copy in TCRdb shows in-frame clones only, minus some. Of 150,000 to 190,000 clones listed, 80% to 90% are singletons. The clonotype originates from a woman aged 45-59 years with renal cell carcinoma. Sequenced material: blood, taken from a patient whose treatment included radiotherapy and nephrectomy. The V and J genes are TRBV5-1 and TRBJ2-1, with 8 bases that match TRBD1. The CDR3 DNA is TGCGCCAGCAGCCTTCAGGGGGCGAGGTCCTACAATGAGCAGTTCTTC. It is translated as CASSLQGARSYNEQFF. The full variable domain, in which reference TRBV5-1 and TRBJ2-1 provide the parts outside the CDR3, is KAGVTQTPRYLIKTRGQQVTLSCSPISGHRSVSWYQQTPGQGLQFLFEYFSETQRNKGNFPGRFSGRQFSNSRSEMNVSTLELGDSALYLCASSLQGARSYNEQFFGPGTRLTVL.